Listed below are T cell receptor beta chains from one sample, sequenced in a study of identical twins. From the 5' RACE reads, TCRdb called clonotypes with MiXCR, one entry per CDR3 protein. This sample has about 890,000 distinct CDR3 sequences, with roughly 12% found just once. These data were likewise used in another study, on yellow fever vaccine responses in identical twins.

Specimen: PBMCs. These receptors all stem from a woman aged 18-29 years in good health. The CDR3 runs from the conserved cysteine through the conserved F or W. The order of the fields is D gene, V gene, clone size, J gene, CDR3 DNA, CDR3 protein. The D gene is left open where the match is weak. Some rows mark clone size as missing; the rest say once, few, many or name a class of expanded clone.

d_call: TRBD1; v_call: TRBV14; clone_size: few; j_call: TRBJ1-2; cdr3_nt: TGTGCCAGCAGCCACGGGACAGGGGACGGCTACACCTTC; cdr3_aa: CASSHGTGDGYTF
d_call: TRBD1; v_call: TRBV27; clone_size: few; j_call: TRBJ2-6; cdr3_nt: TGTGCCAGCAGTCCCGACAGGGTTGGGGCCAACGTCCTGACTTTC; cdr3_aa: CASSPDRVGANVLTF
d_call: NA; v_call: TRBV19; clone_size: NA; j_call: TRBJ1-6; cdr3_nt: TGTGCCAGTAGTGGGGGCGCAAATTCACCCCTCCACTTT; cdr3_aa: CASSGGANSPLHF
d_call: TRBD2; v_call: TRBV24-1; clone_size: NA; j_call: TRBJ2-3; cdr3_nt: TGTGCCACCAGTTCCAGGGAGGGAAAAGATACGCAGTATTTT; cdr3_aa: CATSSREGKDTQYF
d_call: NA; v_call: TRBV12-2; clone_size: few; j_call: TRBJ2-1; cdr3_nt: TGTGCAAGTCGCTTATTAGGTGAGCAGTTCTTC; cdr3_aa: CASRLLGEQFF
d_call: TRBD2; v_call: TRBV5-1; clone_size: many; j_call: TRBJ2-2; cdr3_nt: TGTGCCAGCAGTTTAACTAGCGGCTCCACCGGGGAGCTGTTTTTT; cdr3_aa: CASSLTSGSTGELFF
d_call: NA; v_call: TRBV5-1; clone_size: many; j_call: TRBJ2-4; cdr3_nt: TGCGCCAGCAGCTCGTCATACGGGAGAGACCAAAACATTCAGTACTTC; cdr3_aa: CASSSSYGRDQNIQYF
d_call: NA; v_call: TRBV19; clone_size: NA; j_call: TRBJ2-1; cdr3_nt: TGTGCCAGTACCCGGGCCCATTCCCCCTACAATGAGCAGTTCTTC; cdr3_aa: CASTRAHSPYNEQFF
d_call: NA; v_call: TRBV6-1; clone_size: few; j_call: TRBJ2-5; cdr3_nt: TGTGCCAGCAGTGAAGCTTGGGGGGAGACCCAGTACTTC; cdr3_aa: CASSEAWGETQYF
d_call: NA; v_call: TRBV20-1; clone_size: few; j_call: TRBJ2-3; cdr3_nt: TGCAGTGCACCAGGAGTGAACACAGATACGCAGTATTTT; cdr3_aa: CSAPGVNTDTQYF
d_call: NA; v_call: TRBV20-1; clone_size: many; j_call: TRBJ2-2; cdr3_nt: TGCAGTGCTACAGTTGGGGACACCGGGGAGCTGTTTTTT; cdr3_aa: CSATVGDTGELFF
d_call: TRBD2; v_call: TRBV27; clone_size: few; j_call: TRBJ2-5; cdr3_nt: TGTGCCAGCAGTTTAAACCGGGGGGGGACAGAGACCCAGTACTTC; cdr3_aa: CASSLNRGGTETQYF
d_call: NA; v_call: TRBV4-1; clone_size: once; j_call: TRBJ2-1; cdr3_nt: TGCGCCAGCAGCCCCCCGCGAGTACCCCTCTACAATGAGCAGTTCTTC; cdr3_aa: CASSPPRVPLYNEQFF
d_call: NA; v_call: TRBV5-1; clone_size: few; j_call: TRBJ2-2; cdr3_nt: TGCGCCAGTACCAATGCGAACACCGGGGAGCTGTTTTTT; cdr3_aa: CASTNANTGELFF
d_call: NA; v_call: TRBV9; clone_size: few; j_call: TRBJ2-3; cdr3_nt: TGTGCCAGCAGCGTAGCTCCGACCCTCACAGATACGCAGTATTTT; cdr3_aa: CASSVAPTLTDTQYF
d_call: NA; v_call: TRBV12-3/TRBV12-4; clone_size: many; j_call: TRBJ2-2; cdr3_nt: TGTGCCAGCAGTTTATTTGCGGCCGGGGAGCTGTTTTTT; cdr3_aa: CASSLFAAGELFF
d_call: TRBD1; v_call: TRBV6-4; clone_size: NA; j_call: TRBJ2-5; cdr3_nt: TGTGCCAGCAGTGACTCGCCAGGGGGCTGGGAGACCCAGTACTTC; cdr3_aa: CASSDSPGGWETQYF
d_call: NA; v_call: TRBV20-1; clone_size: many; j_call: TRBJ2-1; cdr3_nt: TGCAGTGCTAGATATGAGGGAGGACACAATGAGCAGTTCTTC; cdr3_aa: CSARYEGGHNEQFF